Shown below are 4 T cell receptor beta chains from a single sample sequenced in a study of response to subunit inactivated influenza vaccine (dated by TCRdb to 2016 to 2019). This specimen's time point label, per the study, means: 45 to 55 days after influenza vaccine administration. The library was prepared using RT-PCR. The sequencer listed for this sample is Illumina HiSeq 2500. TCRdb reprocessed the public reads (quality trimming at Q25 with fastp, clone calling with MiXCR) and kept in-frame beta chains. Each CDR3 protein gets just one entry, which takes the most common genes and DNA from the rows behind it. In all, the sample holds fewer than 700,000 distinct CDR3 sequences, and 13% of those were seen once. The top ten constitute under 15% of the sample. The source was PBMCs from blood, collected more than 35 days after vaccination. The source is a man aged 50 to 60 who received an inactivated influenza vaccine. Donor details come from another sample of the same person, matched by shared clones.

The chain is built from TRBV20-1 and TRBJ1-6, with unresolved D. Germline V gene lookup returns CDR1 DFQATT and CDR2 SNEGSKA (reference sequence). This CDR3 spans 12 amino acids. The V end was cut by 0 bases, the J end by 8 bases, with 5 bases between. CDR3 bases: TGCAGTGCTAGAGATCTTTATTCACCCCTCCACTTT. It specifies CSARDLYSPLHF.

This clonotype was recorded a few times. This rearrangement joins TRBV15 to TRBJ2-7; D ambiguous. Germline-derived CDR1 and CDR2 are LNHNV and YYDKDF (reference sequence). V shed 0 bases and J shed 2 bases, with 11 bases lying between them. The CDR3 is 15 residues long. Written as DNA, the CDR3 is TGTGCCACCAGCAGAGATCCAGGTCCAACCTACGAGCAGTACTTC. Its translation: CATSRDPGPTYEQYF. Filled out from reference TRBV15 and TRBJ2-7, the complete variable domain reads DAMVIQNPRYQVTQFGKPVTLSCSQTLNHNVMYWYQQKSSQAPKLLFHYYDKDFNNEADTPDNFQSRRPNTSFCFLDIRSPGLGDTAMYLCATSRDPGPTYEQYFGPGTRLTVT.

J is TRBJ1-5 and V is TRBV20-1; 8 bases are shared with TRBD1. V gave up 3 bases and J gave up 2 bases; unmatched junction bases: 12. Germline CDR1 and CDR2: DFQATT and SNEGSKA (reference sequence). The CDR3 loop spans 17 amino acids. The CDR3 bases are TGCAGTGCTAGTCTCCAGGGGGCGTTGGGGGGCAATCAGCCCCAGCATTTT. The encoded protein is CSASLQGALGGNQPQHF.

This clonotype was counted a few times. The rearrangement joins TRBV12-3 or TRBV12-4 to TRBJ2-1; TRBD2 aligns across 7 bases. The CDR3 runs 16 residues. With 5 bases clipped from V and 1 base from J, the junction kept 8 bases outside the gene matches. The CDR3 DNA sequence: TGTGCCAGCAGTACGCTGACTAGCCGGTCCTACAATGAGCAGTTCTTC. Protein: CASSTLTSRSYNEQFF.